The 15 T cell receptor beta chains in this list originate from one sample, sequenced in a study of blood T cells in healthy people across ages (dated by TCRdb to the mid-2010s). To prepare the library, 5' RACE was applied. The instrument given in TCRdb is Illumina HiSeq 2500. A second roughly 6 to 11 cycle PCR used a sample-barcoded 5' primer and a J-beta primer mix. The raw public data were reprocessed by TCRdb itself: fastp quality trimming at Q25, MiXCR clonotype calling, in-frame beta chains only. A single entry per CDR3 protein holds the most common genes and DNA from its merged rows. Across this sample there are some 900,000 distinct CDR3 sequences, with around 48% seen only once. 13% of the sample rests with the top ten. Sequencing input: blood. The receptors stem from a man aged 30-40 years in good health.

The DNA for the CDR3 is TGTGCCAGCAGCCAAGTCGGGAGCCTCTCCTACGAGCAGTACTTC. This gives the protein CASSQVGSLSYEQYF. This chain connects TRBV14 to TRBJ2-7, with TRBD2 as a possible D gene (6 bases). The germline V gene has CDR1 SGHDN and CDR2 FVKESK. CDR3 length equals 15 residues. The germline V and J ends were trimmed by 1 base and 0 bases, with 10 bases remaining between them. The full variable domain, in which reference TRBV14 and TRBJ2-7 provide the parts outside the CDR3, is EAGVTQFPSHSVIEKGQTVTLRCDPISGHDNLYWYRRVMGKEIKFLLHFVKESKQDESGMPNNRFLAERTGGTYSTLKVQPAELEDSGVYFCASSQVGSLSYEQYFGPGTRLTVT.

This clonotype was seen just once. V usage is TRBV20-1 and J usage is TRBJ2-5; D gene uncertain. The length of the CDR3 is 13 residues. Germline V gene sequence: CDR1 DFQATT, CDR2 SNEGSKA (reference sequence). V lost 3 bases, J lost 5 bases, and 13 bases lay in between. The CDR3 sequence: CSASRLVEETQYF. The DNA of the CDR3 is TGCAGTGCTAGTAGGCTAGTCGAGGAGACCCAGTACTTC.

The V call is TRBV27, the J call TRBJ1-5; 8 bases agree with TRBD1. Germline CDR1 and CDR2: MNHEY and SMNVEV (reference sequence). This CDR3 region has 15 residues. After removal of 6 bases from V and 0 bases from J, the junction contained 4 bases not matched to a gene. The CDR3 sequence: CASRPGQGSNQPQHF. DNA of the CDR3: TGTGCCAGCAGGCCTGGACAGGGTAGCAATCAGCCCCAGCATTTT.

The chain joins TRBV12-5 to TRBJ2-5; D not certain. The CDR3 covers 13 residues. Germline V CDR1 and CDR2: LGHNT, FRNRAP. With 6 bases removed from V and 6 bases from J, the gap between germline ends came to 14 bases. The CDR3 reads CASGTDLEKTQYF. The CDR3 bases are TGTGCTAGTGGGACTGACCTGGAAAAGACCCAGTACTTC.

In nucleotides, the CDR3 is TGTGCCAGCAGCCAAGTTGGGGGGTCTAATGAAAAACTGTTTTTT. As protein: CASSQVGGSNEKLFF. V and J are TRBV4-2 and TRBJ1-4, with D maybe TRBD1 (5 bases). Germline assignment: CDR1 LGHNA and CDR2 YNFKEQ. The CDR3 consists of 15 residues. Trimming took off 1 base at V and 3 bases at J, with 9 bases between the two ends.

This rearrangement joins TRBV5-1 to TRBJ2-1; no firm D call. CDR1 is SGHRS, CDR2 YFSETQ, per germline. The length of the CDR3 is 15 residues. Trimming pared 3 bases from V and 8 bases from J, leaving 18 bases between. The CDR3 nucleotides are TGCGCCAGCAGCTCAGACACGTATCGTGGGGATGAGCAGTTCTTC. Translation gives CASSSDTYRGDEQFF. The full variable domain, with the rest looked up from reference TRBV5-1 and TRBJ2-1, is KAGVTQTPRYLIKTRGQQVTLSCSPISGHRSVSWYQQTPGQGLQFLFEYFSETQRNKGNFPGRFSGRQFSNSRSEMNVSTLELGDSALYLCASSSDTYRGDEQFFGPGTRLTVL.

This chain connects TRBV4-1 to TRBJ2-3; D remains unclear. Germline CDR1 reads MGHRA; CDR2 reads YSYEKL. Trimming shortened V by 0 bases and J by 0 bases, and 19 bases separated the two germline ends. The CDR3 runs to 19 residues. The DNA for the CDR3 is TGCGCCAGCAGCCAAGAACGGCAGTCAGCCTACTCTAGCACAGATACGCAGTATTTT. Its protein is CASSQERQSAYSSTDTQYF.

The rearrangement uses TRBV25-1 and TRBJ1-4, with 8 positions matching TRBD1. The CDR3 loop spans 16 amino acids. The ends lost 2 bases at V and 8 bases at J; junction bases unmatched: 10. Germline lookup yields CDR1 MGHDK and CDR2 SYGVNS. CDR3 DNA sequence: TGTGCCAGCAGTGAACCGTCGGGCAGGGGGCGGGAAAAACTGTTTTTT. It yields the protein CASSEPSGRGREKLFF.

CDR3 sequence: CASSQDPSESRAFF. The DNA for the CDR3 is TGCGCCAGCAGCCAAGATCCGAGTGAATCGCGGGCTTTCTTT. The rearrangement links TRBV4-1 to TRBJ1-1; no clear D gene. V gave up 0 bases and J gave up 11 bases, with 16 bases separating them. The CDR3 has 14 residues. Germline values: CDR1 MGHRA, CDR2 YSYEKL.

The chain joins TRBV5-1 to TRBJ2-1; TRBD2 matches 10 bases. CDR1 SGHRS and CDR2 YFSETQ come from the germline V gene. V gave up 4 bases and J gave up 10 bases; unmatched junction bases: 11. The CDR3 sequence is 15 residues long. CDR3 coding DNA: TGCGCCAGCAGCCCCCGGACTAGCGGCCCTCTCGAGCAGTTCTTC. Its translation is CASSPRTSGPLEQFF.

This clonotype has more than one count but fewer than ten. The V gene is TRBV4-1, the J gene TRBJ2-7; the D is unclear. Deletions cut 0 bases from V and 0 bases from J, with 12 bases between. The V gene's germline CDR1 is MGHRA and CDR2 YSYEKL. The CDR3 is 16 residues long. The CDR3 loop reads CASSQDPRASSYEQYF. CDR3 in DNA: TGCGCCAGCAGCCAAGACCCGAGAGCCAGCTCCTACGAGCAGTACTTC.

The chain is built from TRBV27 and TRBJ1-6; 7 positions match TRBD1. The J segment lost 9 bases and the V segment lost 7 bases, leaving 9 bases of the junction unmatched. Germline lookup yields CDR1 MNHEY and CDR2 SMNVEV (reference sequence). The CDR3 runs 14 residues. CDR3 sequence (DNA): TGTGCCAGCACCACACAGGGGACTCGTTCACCCCTCCACTTT. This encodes CASTTQGTRSPLHF.

CDR3 DNA: TGTGCCAGCAGCCAAGAGGGTACTAGCGGGCAAGAGACCCAGTACTTC. Translation: CASSQEGTSGQETQYF. The chain employs TRBV4-2 and TRBJ2-5; 9 bases are shared with TRBD2. Germline loops: CDR1 LGHNA, CDR2 YNFKEQ. This CDR3 spans 16 amino acids. The trim removed 0 bases at V and 2 bases at J, leaving 4 bases unmatched.

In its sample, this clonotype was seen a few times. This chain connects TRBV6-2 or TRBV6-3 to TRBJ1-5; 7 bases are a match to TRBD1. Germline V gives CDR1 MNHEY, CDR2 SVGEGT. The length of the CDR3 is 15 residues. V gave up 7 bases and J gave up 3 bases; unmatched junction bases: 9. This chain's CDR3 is CASTPDRDINQPQHF. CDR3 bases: TGTGCCAGCACACCCGACAGGGACATCAATCAGCCCCAGCATTTT.

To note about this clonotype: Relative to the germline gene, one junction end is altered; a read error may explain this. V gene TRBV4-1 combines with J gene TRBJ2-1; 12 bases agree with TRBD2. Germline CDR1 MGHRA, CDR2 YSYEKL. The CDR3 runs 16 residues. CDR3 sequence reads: CASSQPTSGGANEQFF. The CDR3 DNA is TGTGCCAGCAGCCAACCGACTAGCGGGGGAGCTAATGAGCAGTTCTTC.